This is a list of T cell receptor beta chains from one sample in a study of cytomegalovirus exposure and HLA in healthy donors. Data came from immunoSEQ multiplex PCR; TCRdb stores just in-frame clones and leaves some out. The repertoire includes over 75,000 clones, around 9.6% of them detected once, and 4.5% to 6.5% sits in the top ten. The sequencing sample was made of PBMCs. Receptors originate from a man aged 50 to 59 in good health and CMV-seropositive. CDR3s include the opening cysteine and the closing phenylalanine or tryptophan. A D gene is named only where the DNA matches it firmly. Rows give clone size only sometimes, using once, few, many, or a class for an expanded clone.

J gene,V gene,D gene,clone size,CDR3 protein,CDR3 DNA
TRBJ1-5,TRBV6-1,.,.,CASSEAGGGQPQHF,TGTGCCAGCAGTGAAGCCGGGGGTGGGCAGCCCCAGCATTTT
TRBJ2-7,TRBV2,.,.,CASKASVISYEQYF,TGTGCCAGCAAAGCCAGCGTAATATCCTACGAGCAGTACTTC
TRBJ2-7,TRBV27,.,many,CASSLNSAAEQYF,TGTGCCAGCAGTTTAAACTCGGCGGCGGAGCAGTACTTC
TRBJ2-1,TRBV9,.,few,CASSVAGRASSYNEQFF,TGTGCCAGCAGCGTAGCGGGCAGGGCAAGCTCCTACAATGAGCAGTTCTTC
TRBJ2-7,TRBV28,.,few,CASREQAEAYEQYF,TGTGCCAGCAGAGAGCAAGCGGAGGCCTACGAGCAGTACTTC
TRBJ2-7,TRBV18,TRBD2,few,CASSPRLAGRDEQYF,TGTGCCAGCTCACCACGACTAGCGGGACGAGACGAGCAGTACTTC
TRBJ2-7,TRBV7-6,TRBD2,few,CASSTTSGVAYEQYF,TGTGCCAGCAGCACAACTAGCGGTGTTGCCTACGAGCAGTACTTC
TRBJ2-7,TRBV30,TRBD2,few,CAWSSTSGPSNSYEQYF,TGTGCCTGGAGCTCTACTAGCGGACCTTCAAACTCCTACGAGCAGTACTTC
TRBJ2-2,TRBV28,TRBD1,many,CASNLPGQGPFAGELFF,TGTGCCAGCAATTTACCGGGACAGGGACCGTTTGCCGGGGAGCTGTTTTTT
TRBJ1-1,TRBV19,TRBD1,few,CASSLGQGAFPNTEAFF,TGTGCCAGTAGTCTGGGACAGGGGGCTTTTCCGAACACTGAAGCTTTCTTT
TRBJ1-1,TRBV7-8,.,few,CASSFQGSMNTEAFF,TGTGCCAGCAGCTTCCAGGGGTCCATGAACACTGAAGCTTTCTTT
TRBJ1-2,TRBV28,TRBD1,few,CASSLDLPGQGEHGYTF,TGTGCCAGCAGTTTAGATCTCCCGGGACAGGGAGAGCATGGCTACACCTTC
TRBJ2-5,TRBV7-7,TRBD2,few,CASSLLTSGQETQYF,TGTGCTAGCAGCTTATTGACTAGCGGGCAAGAGACCCAGTACTTC
TRBJ2-7,TRBV28,TRBD1,.,CASSPLGSGGIYEQYF,TGTGCCAGCAGTCCTTTGGGGTCAGGGGGCATCTACGAGCAGTACTTC
TRBJ2-1,TRBV27,TRBD1,many,CASSSGQGAYNEQFF,TGTGCCAGCAGTTCGGGACAGGGGGCTTACAATGAGCAGTTCTTC